The text below deals with one T cell receptor (beta chain). Its antigen is not yet known. No base quality values were provided; no much bigger clone lies one nucleotide off. CD8 naive samples were CD45RO-negative cells positively selected for CCR7, giving a CD45RA+CCR7+ population that excluded TemRA cells. The donors were healthy, HIV-negative adults with no recently reported acute infections or vaccinations. Every donor was a Caucasian adult living in Nashville, Tennessee, USA. After blood collection by leukapheresis, PBMCs were isolated using Ficoll-Histopaque density gradient centrifugation and then cryopreserved in the vapor phase of liquid nitrogen. Analytical flow cytometry was used to check the purity and quantity of every magnetically sorted T cell population. Each sorted fraction had its genomic DNA isolated and then quantified by UV absorbance on a Nanodrop 2000c. In the germline V gene, CDR1 corresponds to SGHDN and CDR2 to FVKESK. From the cysteine through the phenylalanine, the CDR3 covers 14 amino acids. The DNA shown is the 42-base CDR3, in frame from base 1. The trim is 1 base for V and 0 bases for J, with a gap of 7 bases between the germline ends.

This record belongs to a study of shared clonotypes between healthy human individuals (dated by TCRdb to 2018 to 2021). As for the study more broadly: Two women and a few men aged 18 to 49 years were included in the cohort. Libraries were prepared and TCR repertoires were sequenced by different laboratories using diverse techniques, in order to increase sequencing depth and limit assay-specific biases. The study deeply sequenced blood TCR repertoires of several healthy adults to estimate repertoire size and the extent of clonotype sharing between individuals. Between about 0.85 and 9.5 billion PBMCs per donor were obtained by leukapheresis. Per donor, three plates each were used for CD4 naive and CD4 memory, two for CD8 naive, and one for CD8 memory.

TCR CDR3 regions were amplified from genomic DNA by multiplex PCR using the deep immunoSEQ assay. For each cell subset, the extracted genomic DNA was distributed evenly across all wells of several immunoSEQ 96-well plates, and each plate served as one replicate. For sorted subsets, approximately 210 ng genomic DNA, equal to some 28,000 T cell genomes, was loaded into each replicate PCR. Purified libraries were quantified with a Qubit 3.0 fluorometer, sized on a Bioanalyzer 2100, and re-quantified with the KAPA Library Quantification kit. Every immunoSEQ 96-well plate was sequenced on a dedicated single-read 150-cycle Illumina NextSeq 550 flow cell. Processing in the source paper ran as follows. The immunoSEQ output contained only junctional sequences without quality scores, so filtering could not match that applied to full-length reads. Sequences were annotated with PyIR, a Python wrapper for IgBLAST v1.9, using IMGT germline references to assign V/J genes and CDR3. Reads were removed for weak V/J assignments (E-value above 1e-6), missing CDR3, stop codons, out-of-frame junctions, or ambiguous translated residues. V3J clonotypes were defined as sequences sharing the same inferred V gene, J gene, and CDR3 amino acid sequence. Percentage overlap between repertoires was computed as shared unique clonotypes divided by the size of the smaller repertoire. Three approaches were used to assess repertoire richness: RTK rarefaction, the Chao1 estimator, and Recon v2.1 estimates of unobserved clonotypes. Generation probabilities were computed with OLGA for all TCRbeta clonotypes obtained by the gDNA method from several donors. The table comes from immuneACCESS by way of TCRdb, which keeps in-frame sequences with V and J called. Part of the clones is missing from these tables; in studies checked, under half for an unresolved V gene and the rest for unknown reasons. That table gives V, J and clone size, and the DNA gave D and trimming. This sample lists some 2.1 million clones; around 96% were detected once. The ten largest account for roughly 1% of the sample.

Findings and caveats that apply to the study as a whole: Across four donors, around 5% of naive CD4, around 3.5% of naive CD8, 2.3% of memory CD4, and approximately 0.42% of memory CD8 clonotypes were shared. Naive subsets generally had larger estimated clonotype richness than memory subsets. Compared with non-shared clonotypes, clonotypes shared by all four sorted-subset donors had higher generation probabilities. Even with the large sequencing depth, rarefaction of the sorted-subset datasets indicated that sequencing was incomplete. Pairwise subsampling indicated that sequencing depth was expected to affect the degree of clonotype sharing among donors. Because the study included only a small number of donors, the genetic and exposure-history diversity represented was limited. Sampling was restricted to blood, and TCR repertoires in tissue are likely to differ from TCR repertoires in blood.

The sample comprised naive CD8+ T cells sorted from blood. The cell subset or site label corresponds to: CD45RA+CCR7+. The sequence joins TRBV14 to TRBJ2-7; the D gene cannot be resolved reliably. This TCR came from a man aged 18 to 35 in good health. The nucleotide sequence reads TGTGCCAGCAGCCAAGGCTGGGCCTCCTACGAGCAGTACTTC. Translated, this gives CASSQGWASYEQYF.